What follows are 21 T cell receptor beta chains derived from one specimen sequenced in a study of cytotoxic CD8 clonotypes in ibrutinib-treated CLL. Sequencing was performed with immunoSEQ multiplex PCR; in TCRdb, only in-frame clones are kept and a portion is missing. Found here are under 300,000 clones, more than 70% of them singletons; the top ten hold around 5.3%. The sequenced sample was PBMCs, obtained at disease progression, from a patient treated with ibrutinib. The receptors derive from a human donor with chronic lymphocytic leukemia.

This clone was detected a few times. V is TRBV11-3 and J is TRBJ2-5; TRBD2 matches at 7 bases. Unmatched junction bases numbered 2, after V lost 4 bases and J lost 0 bases. This CDR3 spans 14 amino acids. Germline CDR1 reads SGHNT; CDR2 reads YENEEA. CDR3 sequence reads: CASSSAGDQETQYF. The DNA for the CDR3 is TGTGCCAGCAGCTCTGCGGGGGACCAAGAGACCCAGTACTTC.

This rearrangement joins TRBV5-8 to TRBJ2-2; 12 bases align to TRBD2. The length of the CDR3 is 17 residues. CDR1 SGHTS and CDR2 YDEGEE come from the germline V gene. V lost 4 bases and J lost 5; bases outside the gene matches: 9. In DNA, the CDR3 is TGTGCCAGCAGCCGAAGAAAACTAGCGGGAGGAACCGGGGAGCTGTTTTTT. This encodes CASSRRKLAGGTGELFF.

V is TRBV7-6 and J is TRBJ2-5, with D maybe TRBD1 (6 bases). The germline CDR1 and CDR2 sequences are SGHVS and FNYEAQ. The CDR3 consists of 15 residues. V shed 3 bases and J shed 4 bases, with 15 bases lying between them. Here the CDR3 DNA reads TGTGCCAGCAGCTTTGAGGGGGACGGAGGAGAGACCCAGTACTTC. This encodes CASSFEGDGGETQYF.

A few counts support this clone. The chain employs TRBV6-5 and TRBJ2-7, with 10 bases lining up with TRBD2. Per germline, CDR1 MNHEY and CDR2 SVGAGI. The CDR3 sequence is 16 residues long. The J segment lost 4 bases and the V segment lost 0 bases, leaving 6 bases of the junction unmatched. CDR3 protein: CASSYSLAGDIYEQYF. As DNA, the CDR3 is TGTGCCAGCAGTTACTCTCTAGCGGGAGATATATACGAGCAGTACTTC.

CDR3 in DNA: TGTGCCAGCAGTTCCGGGACAGAAGTATATGGCTACACCTTC. Protein sequence: CASSSGTEVYGYTF. The chain links TRBV28 to TRBJ1-2; 7 bases match TRBD1. CDR1 and CDR2 (germline): MDHEN, SYDVKM. CDR3 length: 14 residues. V was clipped by 4 bases and J by 5 bases; unmatched bases: 7.

There are a few counts of this clone. V and J are TRBV7-2 and TRBJ2-3; no definite D call. Germline V gene sequence: CDR1 SGHTA, CDR2 FQGNSA. This CDR3 has 14 amino acids. Trimming removed 5 bases from V and 2 bases from J, with 11 bases in between. Here the CDR3 reads CASSLRLTTDTQYF. As DNA, the CDR3 is TGTGCCAGCAGCCTACGACTCACCACAGATACGCAGTATTTT.

This clone was seen a single time. The V call is TRBV11-2, the J call TRBJ2-3; 8 positions agree with TRBD1. J lost 4 bases, V lost 3 bases, and 6 bases had no gene match. Germline lookup yields CDR1 SGHAT and CDR2 FQNNGV. The CDR3 is 15 residues long. Here the CDR3 DNA reads TGTGCCAGCAGCTTGACAGGGGTCAAGGCAGATACGCAGTATTTT. Translated: CASSLTGVKADTQYF.

The V gene is TRBV27, the J gene TRBJ1-4; a weak D match, TRBD1 (5 bases). Trimming took 8 bases from V and 5 from J, leaving 21 bases between them. The CDR3 length is 16 residues. CDR1 MNHEY and CDR2 SMNVEV come from the germline V gene (reference sequence). CDR3 sequence (DNA): TGTGCCAGCCGGTTCCACGACGGGACGGGGAATGAAAAACTGTTTTTT. Its protein product is CASRFHDGTGNEKLFF.

The rearrangement uses TRBV11-2 and TRBJ2-5, with no clear D. The germline V and J ends were trimmed by 0 bases and 6 bases, with 11 bases remaining between them. Germline assignment: CDR1 SGHAT and CDR2 FQNNGV. CDR3 size: 14 residues. CDR3 in amino acids: CASSLDPLSKTQYF. The DNA of the CDR3 is TGTGCCAGCAGCTTAGACCCCCTGTCGAAGACCCAGTACTTC.

J is TRBJ2-3 and V is TRBV2, with TRBD1 matching over 7 bases. V dropped 10 bases and J dropped 0; count of bases not matched to a gene: 4. The CDR3 consists of 13 residues. From germline, CDR1 is SNHLY and CDR2 FYNNEI. Written as DNA, the CDR3 is TGTGCCATCACAGGGGATAGCACAGATACGCAGTATTTT. Translated: CAITGDSTDTQYF. The full variable domain, in which reference TRBV2 and TRBJ2-3 provide the parts outside the CDR3, is EPEVTQTPSHQVTQMGQEVILRCVPISNHLYFYWYRQILGQKVEFLVSFYNNEISEKSEIFDDQFSVERPDGSNFTLKIRSTKLEDSAMYFCAITGDSTDTQYFGPGTRLTVL.

The chain uses TRBV28 and TRBJ2-1; D gene uncertain. Germline CDR1 and CDR2: MDHEN and SYDVKM. The CDR3 has 13 amino acids. The germline V and J ends were trimmed by 6 bases and 3 bases, with 9 bases remaining between them. CDR3 sequence reads: CASSNLDYNEQFF. In DNA, the CDR3 is TGTGCCAGCAGCAACTTGGACTACAATGAGCAGTTCTTC.

Remarks on this clone: At the DNA level, this CDR3 is encoded by other sequences in the same sample as well. V usage is TRBV28 and J usage is TRBJ1-4; D is unclear. This CDR3 has 12 amino acids. The V end was cut by 1 base, the J end by 5 bases, with 2 bases between. Germline V CDR1 and CDR2: MDHEN, SYDVKM. Here the CDR3 reads CASSLLNEKLFF. CDR3 nucleotide sequence: TGTGCCAGCAGTTTATTGAATGAAAAACTGTTTTTT. Looking up the rest from reference TRBV28 and TRBJ1-4 gives the full variable domain: DVKVTQSSRYLVKRTGEKVFLECVQDMDHENMFWYRQDPGLGLRLIYFSYDVKMKEKGDIPEGYSVSREKKERFSLILESASTNQTSMYLCASSLLNEKLFFGSGTQLSVL.

This clone has more than one count but fewer than ten. J is TRBJ1-3 and V is TRBV18, with D tentatively TRBD1 (5 bases). V was trimmed by 3 bases and J by 0 bases, leaving 15 bases between them. The CDR3 sequence is 17 residues long. Germline CDR1 reads KGHSH; CDR2 reads LQKENI. CDR3 sequence: CASSPTAYLSSGNTIYF. The CDR3 DNA reads as TGTGCCAGCTCACCGACAGCGTACCTCTCCTCTGGAAACACCATATATTTT.

The chain combines TRBV5-1 with TRBJ1-1; maybe TRBD1 (6 bases). The CDR3 length is 14 residues. Germline loops: CDR1 SGHRS, CDR2 YFSETQ. The V end lost 7 bases, the J end lost 3 bases, and 16 bases lay between the germline ends. CDR3 nucleotide sequence: TGCGCCAGCGCATTGCCCCACAGGGACACTGAAGCTTTCTTT. The encoded protein is CASALPHRDTEAFF. The complete variable domain, with remaining parts taken from reference TRBV5-1 and TRBJ1-1, reads KAGVTQTPRYLIKTRGQQVTLSCSPISGHRSVSWYQQTPGQGLQFLFEYFSETQRNKGNFPGRFSGRQFSNSRSEMNVSTLELGDSALYLCASALPHRDTEAFFGQGTRLTVV.

This clone has more than one count but fewer than ten. The chain is built from TRBV15 and TRBJ1-2; D is perhaps TRBD1 (5 bases). Trimming shortened V by 9 bases and J by 4 bases, and 21 bases separated the two germline ends. CDR1 is LNHNV and CDR2 is YYDKDF in the germline V gene (reference sequence). The CDR3 is made up of 15 amino acids. The CDR3, as DNA: TGTGCCACGAGGGGCACAACAATCCGGGGCTATGGCTACACCTTC. This codes for CATRGTTIRGYGYTF.

The rearrangement joins TRBV27 to TRBJ1-2; D ambiguous. The CDR3 covers 15 residues. Germline values: CDR1 MNHEY, CDR2 SMNVEV (reference sequence). Trimming left V 2 bases short and J 4 bases short, with 14 bases between. The CDR3 DNA follows: TGTGCCAGCAGTTTACGGGGTCAGGAACGCTATGGCTACACCTTC. This encodes CASSLRGQERYGYTF.

V usage is TRBV4-2 and J usage is TRBJ2-7; D remains ambiguous. The CDR3 covers 12 residues. Germline CDR1 reads LGHNA; CDR2 reads YNFKEQ. V shed 1 base and J shed 3 bases, with 4 bases lying between them. The DNA for the CDR3 is TGTGCCAGCAGCCAAGGCGGCTACGAGCAGTACTTC. Amino acids: CASSQGGYEQYF.

V gene TRBV6-6 combines with J gene TRBJ1-1, with TRBD1 matching 8 bases. The CDR3 has 14 residues. CDR1 is MNHNY and CDR2 is SVGAGI in the germline V gene (reference sequence). The junction had 6 bases not matched to a gene; V was cut back by 8 bases and J by 1 base. In nucleotides, the CDR3 is TGTGCCAGCGAGGCCGGACAGGGGAACACTGAAGCTTTCTTT. This codes for CASEAGQGNTEAFF.

The chain joins TRBV19 to TRBJ2-5, with D possibly being TRBD1 or TRBD2 (5 bases each). The CDR3 covers 14 residues. CDR1 and CDR2 from the germline V gene are LNHDA and SQIVND (reference sequence). Trimming took off 3 bases at V and 2 bases at J, with 10 bases between the two ends. CDR3 DNA: TGTGCCAGTAGTATGGGGACGCTACAAGAGACCCAGTACTTC. As protein: CASSMGTLQETQYF.

The chain recombines TRBV28 with TRBJ1-4; 7 bases align to TRBD1. The germline gives CDR1 MDHEN, CDR2 SYDVKM. Germline trimming cut 9 bases from V and 4 bases from J; bases unmatched to any gene: 5. CDR3 length equals 13 residues. In nucleotides, the CDR3 is TGTGCCAGTACGGGACAGAATAATGAAAAACTGTTTTTT. Amino acids: CASTGQNNEKLFF.

Many counts were recorded for this clone. The chain uses TRBV5-1 and TRBJ1-2, with D uncertain. The V and J ends lost 5 bases and 5 bases respectively, with 16 bases between them. The germline CDR1 and CDR2 sequences are SGHRS and YFSETQ. CDR3 size: 14 residues. Written as DNA, the CDR3 is TGCGCCAGCAGTGACGCAGGCCCCTTATATGGCTACACCTTC. Encoded protein: CASSDAGPLYGYTF.